This paragraph reports one TCR beta chain. The specificity of this receptor is unknown. No base quality values were provided; no much bigger clone lies one nucleotide off. This entry comes from a study of blood T cell repertoires in COVID-19 (dated by TCRdb to 2020 to 2021). About the full investigation: Collaborator samples came from the United States, Italy and Spain and covered acute and convalescent phases of COVID-19. A de-identified subject ID, COVID-19 status, age in years and sex were almost always included in the sample metadata. HLA class I and class II types, where available, came from metadata supplied by the sample provider rather than from assay-based typing. Samples were obtained from the ongoing ImmuneRACE study (first 160 participants) and from over 1,000 subjects provided by 6 global collaborators. Subjects who had been exposed to COVID-19, were actively infected with it, or had recovered from it provided the deeply sampled blood TCRbeta repertoires that made up the dataset. A freely available public database, intended as a resource for researchers studying the immune response to SARS-CoV-2, is where the repertoires were released. The material from the prospective study consisted of cDNA or gDNA derived from T cells, B-cell-depleted T cells, or PBMCs.

The investigation overall reported the following: The quantity of clinical and demographic metadata differed by source and by participant and was supplied without curation.

The immunoSEQ Assay, a bias-controlled multiplex PCR, was used to amplify TCRbeta CDR3 regions from genomic DNA. The authors' pipeline ran thus. Within the assay, amplification of reference gene primers was used to estimate how many nucleated cells each sample contained. Sequence reads were collapsed and filtered to measure the absolute abundance of every unique TCRbeta CDR3 rearrangement. Productive Simpson clonality was computed per sample as the square root of Simpson's diversity index over productive rearrangements. This immuneACCESS table, as held by TCRdb, lists in-frame sequences with V and J called but not all clones. Of the missing ones, under half trace to an unresolved V gene in checked studies; the others have no known cause. V, J and clone size reflect that table, while D and trimming were determined from the DNA. The sample contains around 230,000 clones, 80% to 85% of them found a single time. Clones ranked in the top ten supply around 30% of the sample.

The collaborating institutions used their own protocols to collect whole blood in K2EDTA tubes. For TCRbeta analysis, collaborators shipped samples in one of three forms: frozen whole blood, isolated PBMCs, or DNA extracted from either of those sample types. Per the germline V gene, MNHEY is the CDR1 and SVGEGT is the CDR2. At the junction V is shortened by 6 bases and J by 5 bases, with 13 bases in between. The CDR3 contains 14 residues, cysteine and phenylalanine counted. The read is trimmed to its CDR3 DNA, 42 bases read in frame from base 1. The sequence came from a man aged 40-50 years with acute or convalescent COVID-19. Sequenced input: peripheral blood. The chain is assembled from TRBV6-2 or TRBV6-3 and TRBJ1-4, with the D gene uncertain. The DNA sequence is TGTGCCAGCAGCCTTAGCGGCCTCAATGAAAAACTGTTTTTT. Its protein reads: CASSLSGLNEKLFF.